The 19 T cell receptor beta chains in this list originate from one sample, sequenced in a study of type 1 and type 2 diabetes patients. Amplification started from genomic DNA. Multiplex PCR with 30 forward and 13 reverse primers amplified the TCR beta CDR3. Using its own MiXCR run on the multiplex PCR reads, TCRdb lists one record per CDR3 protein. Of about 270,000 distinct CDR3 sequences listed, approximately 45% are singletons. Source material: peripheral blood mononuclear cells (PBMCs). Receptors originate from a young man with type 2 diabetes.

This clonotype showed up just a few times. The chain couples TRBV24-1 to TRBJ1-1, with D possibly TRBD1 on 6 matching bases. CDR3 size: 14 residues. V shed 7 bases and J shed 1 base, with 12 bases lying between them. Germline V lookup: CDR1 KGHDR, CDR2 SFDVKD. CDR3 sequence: CATSETGPNTEAFF. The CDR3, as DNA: TGTGCCACCAGCGAGACAGGTCCGAACACTGAAGCTTTCTTT.

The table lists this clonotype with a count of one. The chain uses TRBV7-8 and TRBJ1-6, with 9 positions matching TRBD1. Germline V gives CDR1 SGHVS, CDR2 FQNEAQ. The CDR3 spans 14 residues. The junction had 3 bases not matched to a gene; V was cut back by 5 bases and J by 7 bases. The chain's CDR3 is CASSRDRANSPLHF. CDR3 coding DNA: TGTGCCAGCAGCCGGGACAGGGCAAATTCACCCCTCCACTTT.

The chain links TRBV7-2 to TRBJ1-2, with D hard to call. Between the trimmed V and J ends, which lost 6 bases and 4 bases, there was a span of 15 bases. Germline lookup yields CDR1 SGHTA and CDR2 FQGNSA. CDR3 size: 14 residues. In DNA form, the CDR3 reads TGTGCCAGCAGTATAGCGGGCGACCTCTATGGCTACACCTTC. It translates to CASSIAGDLYGYTF.

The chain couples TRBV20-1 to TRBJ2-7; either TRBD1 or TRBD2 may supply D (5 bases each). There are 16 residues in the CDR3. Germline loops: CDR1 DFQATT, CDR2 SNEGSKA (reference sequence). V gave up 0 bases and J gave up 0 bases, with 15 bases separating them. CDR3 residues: CSARDRGRSSSYEQYF. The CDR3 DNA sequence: TGCAGTGCTAGAGATCGGGGCAGGTCCAGCTCCTACGAGCAGTACTTC.

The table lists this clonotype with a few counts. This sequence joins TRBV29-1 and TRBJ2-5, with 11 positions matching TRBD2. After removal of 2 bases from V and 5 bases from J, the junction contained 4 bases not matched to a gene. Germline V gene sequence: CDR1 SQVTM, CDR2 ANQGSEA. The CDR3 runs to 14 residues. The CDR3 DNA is TGCAGCGTTGAACTAGCGGGAGGCGGTGAGACCCAGTACTTC. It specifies CSVELAGGGETQYF.

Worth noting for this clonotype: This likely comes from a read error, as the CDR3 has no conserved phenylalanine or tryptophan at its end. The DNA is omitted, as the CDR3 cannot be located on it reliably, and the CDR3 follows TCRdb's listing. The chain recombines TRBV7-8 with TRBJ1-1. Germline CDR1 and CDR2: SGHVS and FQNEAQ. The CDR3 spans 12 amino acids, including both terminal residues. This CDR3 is CASSLTRGGNEV.

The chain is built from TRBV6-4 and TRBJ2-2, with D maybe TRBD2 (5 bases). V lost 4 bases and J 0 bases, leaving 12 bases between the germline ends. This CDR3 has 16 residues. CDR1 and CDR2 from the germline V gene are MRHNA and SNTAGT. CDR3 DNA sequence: TGTGCCAGCAGTGTTTCACTAGGAGCGAACACCGGGGAGCTGTTTTTT. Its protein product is CASSVSLGANTGELFF.

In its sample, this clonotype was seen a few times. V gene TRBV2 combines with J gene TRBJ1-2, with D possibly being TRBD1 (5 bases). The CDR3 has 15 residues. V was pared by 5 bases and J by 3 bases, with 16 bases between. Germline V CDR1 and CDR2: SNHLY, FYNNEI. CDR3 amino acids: CASSPSGGPDYGYTF. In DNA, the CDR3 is TGTGCCAGCAGTCCTTCCGGGGGTCCAGACTATGGCTACACCTTC.

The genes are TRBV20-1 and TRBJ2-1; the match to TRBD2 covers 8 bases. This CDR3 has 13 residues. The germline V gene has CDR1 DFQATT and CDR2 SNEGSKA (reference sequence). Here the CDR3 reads CSESGGYYNEQFF. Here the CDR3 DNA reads TGCAGCGAGAGCGGGGGATACTACAATGAGCAGTTCTTC.

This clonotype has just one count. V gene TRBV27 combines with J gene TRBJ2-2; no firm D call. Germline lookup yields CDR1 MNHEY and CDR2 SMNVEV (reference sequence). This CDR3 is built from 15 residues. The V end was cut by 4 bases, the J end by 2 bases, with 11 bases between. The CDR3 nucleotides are TGTGCCAGCAGTTGGGCCGCTATCAACACCGGGGAGCTGTTTTTT. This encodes CASSWAAINTGELFF.

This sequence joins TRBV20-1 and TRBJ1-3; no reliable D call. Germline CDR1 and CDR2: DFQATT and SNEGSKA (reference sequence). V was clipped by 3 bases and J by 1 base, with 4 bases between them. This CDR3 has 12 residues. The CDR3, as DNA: TGCAGTGCTAGGCTTTCTGGAAACACCATATATTTT. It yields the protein CSARLSGNTIYF.

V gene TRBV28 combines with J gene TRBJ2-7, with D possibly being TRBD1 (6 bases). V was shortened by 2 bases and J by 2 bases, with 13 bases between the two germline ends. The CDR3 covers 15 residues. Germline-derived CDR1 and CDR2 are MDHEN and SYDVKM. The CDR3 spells CASSLSPRGTYEQYF. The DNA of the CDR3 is TGTGCCAGCAGTTTAAGTCCCAGGGGTACCTACGAGCAGTACTTC. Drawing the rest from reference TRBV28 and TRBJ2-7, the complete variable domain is DVKVTQSSRYLVKRTGEKVFLECVQDMDHENMFWYRQDPGLGLRLIYFSYDVKMKEKGDIPEGYSVSREKKERFSLILESASTNQTSMYLCASSLSPRGTYEQYFGPGTRLTVT.

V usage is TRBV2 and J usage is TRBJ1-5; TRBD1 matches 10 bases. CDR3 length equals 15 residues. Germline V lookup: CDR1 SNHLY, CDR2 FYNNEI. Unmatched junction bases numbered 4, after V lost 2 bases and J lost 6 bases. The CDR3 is CASSEYGTGVQPQHF. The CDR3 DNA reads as TGTGCCAGCAGTGAATACGGGACAGGGGTTCAGCCCCAGCATTTT. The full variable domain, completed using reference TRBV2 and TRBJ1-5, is EPEVTQTPSHQVTQMGQEVILRCVPISNHLYFYWYRQILGQKVEFLVSFYNNEISEKSEIFDDQFSVERPDGSNFTLKIRSTKLEDSAMYFCASSEYGTGVQPQHFGDGTRLSIL.

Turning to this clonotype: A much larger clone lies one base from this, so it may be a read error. The CDR3 coding sequence is TGTGCCAGCAGTGGGACAGCCTCCTACGAGCAGTACTTC. Protein sequence: CASSGTASYEQYF. This chain joins TRBV28 and TRBJ2-7; 7 bases fit TRBD1. V lost 5 bases, J lost 0 bases, and 1 base stayed unmatched. The CDR3 is 13 amino acids. Germline CDR1 is MDHEN and CDR2 is SYDVKM. Complete variable domain (other parts from reference TRBV28 and TRBJ2-7): DVKVTQSSRYLVKRTGEKVFLECVQDMDHENMFWYRQDPGLGLRLIYFSYDVKMKEKGDIPEGYSVSREKKERFSLILESASTNQTSMYLCASSGTASYEQYFGPGTRLTVT.

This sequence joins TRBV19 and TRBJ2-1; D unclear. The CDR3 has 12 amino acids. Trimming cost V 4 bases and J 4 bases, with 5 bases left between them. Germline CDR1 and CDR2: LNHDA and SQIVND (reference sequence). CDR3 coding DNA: TGTGCCAGTAGTAACGGGTACAATGAGCAGTTCTTC. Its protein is CASSNGYNEQFF.

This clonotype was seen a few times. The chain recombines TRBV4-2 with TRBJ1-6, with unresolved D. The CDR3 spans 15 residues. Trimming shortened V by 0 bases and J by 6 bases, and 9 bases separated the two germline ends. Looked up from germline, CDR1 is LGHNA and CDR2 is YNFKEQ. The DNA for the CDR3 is TGTGCCAGCAGCCAAGATTTCACAGCTAATTCACCCCTCCACTTT. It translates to CASSQDFTANSPLHF.

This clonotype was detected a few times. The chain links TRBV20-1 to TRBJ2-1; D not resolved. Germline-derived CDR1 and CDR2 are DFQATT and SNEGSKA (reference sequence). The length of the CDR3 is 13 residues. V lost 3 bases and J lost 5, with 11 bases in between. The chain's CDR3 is CSASLPPDNEQFF. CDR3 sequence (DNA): TGCAGTGCTAGCTTACCCCCGGACAATGAGCAGTTCTTC.

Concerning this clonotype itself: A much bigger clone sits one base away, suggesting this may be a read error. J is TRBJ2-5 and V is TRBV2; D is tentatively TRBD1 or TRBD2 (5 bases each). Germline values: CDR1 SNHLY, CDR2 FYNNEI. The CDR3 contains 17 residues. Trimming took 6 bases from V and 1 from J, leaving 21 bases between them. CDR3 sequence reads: CASSAATGTLIQETQYF. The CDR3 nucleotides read TGTGCCAGCAGCGCCGCAACCGGGACCTTGATCCAAGAGACCCAGTACTTC.

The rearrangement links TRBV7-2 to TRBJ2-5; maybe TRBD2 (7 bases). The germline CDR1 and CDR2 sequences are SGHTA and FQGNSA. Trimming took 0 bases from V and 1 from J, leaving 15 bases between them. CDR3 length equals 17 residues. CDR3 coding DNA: TGTGCCAGCAGCTTAGCGCTCCCGCGGGGGCCCCAAGAGACCCAGTACTTC. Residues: CASSLALPRGPQETQYF.